This TCR beta chain derives from a study of shared clonotypes between healthy human individuals. The germline V gene encodes CDR1 SGHVS and CDR2 FNYEAQ. The CDR3 is 16 residues long. V was shortened by 3 bases and J by 7 bases, with 19 bases between the two germline ends. Sequenced by immunoSEQ multiplex PCR; TCRdb stores in-frame clones only, minus some. The sample holds about 980,000 clones, 76% seen once. The rearrangement links TRBV7-6 to TRBJ2-1, with D possibly being TRBD2 (6 bases). This receptor was obtained from a man aged 18 to 30 in good health. The sample was memory CD4+ T cells sorted from blood. Specified subset: CD45RA-negative fraction. Written as DNA, the CDR3 is TGTGCCAGCAGCTTGATCGGAGGGGATACCGCGAATGAGCAGTTCTTC. As protein: CASSLIGGDTANEQFF.